The present entry profiles one T cell receptor beta chain with its context. The CDR3 is 14 residues long. V dropped 2 bases and J dropped 4 bases, with 12 bases sitting between them. CDR1 is GTSNPN, CDR2 SVGIG, per germline (reference sequence). The data originate from a study of CD8 T cells in Susac syndrome. Random-hexamer reverse transcription was applied to about 0.5 to 1 ug RNA. Across 54 Vbeta and 13 Jbeta, immunoSEQ multiplex PCR amplified TCR beta CDR3. MiXCR, applied by TCRdb to the immunoSEQ multiplex PCR reads, yields one record per CDR3 protein. Here the sample spans 65,000 to 90,000 distinct CDR3 sequences, approximately 95% being singletons. TCR beta was sequenced from blood CD8+ and CD4+ T cells.

This clonotype was obtained from a human donor with multiple sclerosis. The sequenced sample was CD8+ T cells from PBMCs. The chain has TRBV30 and TRBJ1-5; weak D call: TRBD1 (5 bases). This CDR3 reads CAWSQQDGNQPQHF. In DNA, the CDR3 is TGTGCCTGGAGTCAACAGGACGGGAATCAGCCCCAGCATTTT.